The 29 T cell receptor beta chains below were found in one sample sequenced in a study of T cell changes during pregnancy in multiple sclerosis. Data came from immunoSEQ multiplex PCR; TCRdb stores just in-frame clones and leaves some out. Of approximately 100,000 clones listed, approximately 89% are singletons. The sequences come from peripheral blood, collected after pregnancy. Receptors originate from a female donor with multiple sclerosis, enrolled in a pregnancy study.

The V gene is TRBV5-1, the J gene TRBJ2-2; tentative D call: TRBD1 (7 bases). The V gene's germline CDR1 is SGHRS and CDR2 YFSETQ. The V end was cut by 1 base, the J end by 7 bases, with 11 bases between. The CDR3 is made up of 14 amino acids. As DNA, the CDR3 is TGCGCCAGCAGCTTGTTCCAGGGGGGCGGGGAGCTGTTTTTT. Protein sequence: CASSLFQGGGELFF.

The chain carries TRBV5-1 and TRBJ1-4, with TRBD1 matching 8 bases. Germline V gene lookup returns CDR1 SGHRS and CDR2 YFSETQ. The CDR3 is 15 amino acids. V gave up 3 bases and J gave up 6 bases; unmatched junction bases: 7. The CDR3 loop is CASSSQGAADEKLFF. The CDR3 DNA follows: TGCGCCAGCAGCTCGCAGGGGGCGGCAGATGAAAAACTGTTTTTT.

The chain has TRBV19 and TRBJ1-2, with D perhaps matching TRBD1 (6 bases). Germline V gives CDR1 LNHDA, CDR2 SQIVND (reference sequence). Trimming removed 5 bases at V and 1 base at J, with 11 bases between. This CDR3 region has 14 residues. Written as DNA, the CDR3 is TGTGCCAGTAGTCTCCAGGGGTTTAACTATGGCTACACCTTC. Amino acid sequence: CASSLQGFNYGYTF.

The table lists this clone with a count of one. V usage is TRBV9 and J usage is TRBJ2-2; TRBD2 might be the D (5 bases). In germline, CDR1 is SGDLS, CDR2 YYNGEE. This CDR3 region has 16 residues. Trimming pared 0 bases from V and 4 bases from J, leaving 13 bases between. CDR3 sequence reads: CASSVGTGISTGELFF. The CDR3, as DNA: TGTGCCAGCAGCGTAGGTACGGGGATCTCCACCGGGGAGCTGTTTTTT.

The chain combines TRBV4-2 with TRBJ2-2; 10 nucleotides align to TRBD2. CDR3 length: 16 amino acids. The junction had 5 bases not matched to a gene; V was cut back by 0 bases and J by 7 bases. Germline V CDR1 and CDR2: LGHNA, YNFKEQ. CDR3 DNA sequence: TGTGCCAGCAGCCAAGATACAGCGGGGGGGGGCGGGGAGCTGTTTTTT. As protein: CASSQDTAGGGGELFF.

Concerning this clone: A junction boundary mismatches the germline segment, possibly from a read error. The V gene is TRBV7-7, the J gene TRBJ2-5, with 11 positions matching TRBD2. This CDR3 has 16 amino acids. Germline CDR1 is SSHAT and CDR2 is FNYEAQ (reference sequence). The CDR3 bases are TGTGCTAGCAGCTTAGCGGGGACTAGCGGTCGGGAGACCCAGTACTTC. Protein sequence: CASSLAGTSGRETQYF.

This chain joins TRBV19 and TRBJ2-1; 11 bases are shared with TRBD1. J gave up 4 bases and V 4 bases, and 9 bases lay outside the gene matches. Germline V CDR1 and CDR2: LNHDA, SQIVND (reference sequence). This CDR3 has 17 residues. This chain's CDR3 is CASSRGVGTGGYNEQFF. CDR3 DNA: TGTGCCAGTAGTAGGGGCGTTGGGACAGGGGGTTACAATGAGCAGTTCTTC.

This chain connects TRBV29-1 to TRBJ2-3, with 14 bases that match TRBD2. The CDR3 is made up of 15 amino acids. Looked up from germline, CDR1 is SQVTM and CDR2 is ANQGSEA. The trim removed 6 bases at V and 3 bases at J, leaving 5 bases unmatched. In DNA, the CDR3 is TGCAGCGTGCGACTAGCGGGGGGGCCTACAGATACGCAGTATTTT. This codes for CSVRLAGGPTDTQYF.

V gene TRBV7-6 combines with J gene TRBJ2-3; 7 bases match TRBD1. CDR1 is SGHVS and CDR2 is FNYEAQ in the germline V gene. The CDR3 is 15 amino acids. Trimming took 4 bases from V and 5 from J; bases not matched to a gene: 9. The CDR3 coding sequence is TGTGCCAGCAGCTCGATGGAGAGGGGGCAAGATACGCAGTATTTT. It codes for CASSSMERGQDTQYF.

This rearrangement joins TRBV11-3 to TRBJ1-1; TRBD1 is a possible D gene (6 bases). Germline V CDR1 and CDR2: SGHNT, YENEEA. V shed 3 bases and J shed 1 base, with 9 bases lying between them. This CDR3 spans 14 amino acids. In DNA, the CDR3 is TGTGCCAGCAGCTTGGACAGTAAGAACACTGAAGCTTTCTTT. This gives the protein CASSLDSKNTEAFF.

The chain links TRBV28 to TRBJ2-1; D is ambiguous. This CDR3 is 14 amino acids long. V lost 6 bases to trimming and J lost 5 bases, with 14 bases between them. Germline-derived CDR1 and CDR2 are MDHEN and SYDVKM. The CDR3 region is CASRSIQSHNEQFF. The CDR3, as DNA: TGTGCCAGCAGAAGCATACAGTCTCACAATGAGCAGTTCTTC.

The J gene is TRBJ1-1, the V gene TRBV7-2; the D gene is possibly TRBD1 (5 bases). The CDR3 length is 16 residues. With 5 bases removed from V and 0 bases from J, the gap between germline ends came to 16 bases. Germline CDR1 SGHTA, CDR2 FQGNSA. CDR3 sequence reads: CASSDRGGIMNTEAFF. The DNA for the CDR3 is TGTGCCAGCAGCGATCGGGGGGGGATCATGAACACTGAAGCTTTCTTT. Drawing the rest from reference TRBV7-2 and TRBJ1-1, the complete variable domain is GAGVSQSPSNKVTEKGKDVELRCDPISGHTALYWYRQSLGQGLEFLIYFQGNSAPDKSGLPSDRFSAERTGGSVSTLTIQRTQQEDSAVYLCASSDRGGIMNTEAFFGQGTRLTVV.

The chain joins TRBV13 to TRBJ2-7; no clear D gene. The CDR3 covers 14 residues. Germline V lookup: CDR1 PRHDT, CDR2 FYEKMQ (reference sequence). The ends were cut back, 7 bases at V and 2 bases at J, with 15 bases in the middle. CDR3 nucleotides: TGTGCCAGCAAAGTGGCAGCGTTACCCTACGAGCAGTACTTC. Its translation is CASKVAALPYEQYF.

The rearrangement links TRBV11-3 to TRBJ2-1, with unresolved D. The CDR3 is 12 residues long. V was cut by 0 bases and J by 10 bases, with 7 bases left in between. The germline V gene has CDR1 SGHNT and CDR2 YENEEA. The CDR3 region is CASSLDNREQFF. In nucleotides, the CDR3 is TGTGCCAGCAGCTTAGATAACCGGGAGCAGTTCTTC.

The chain couples TRBV5-1 to TRBJ2-2; TRBD2 agrees at 10 bases. Germline V gives CDR1 SGHRS, CDR2 YFSETQ. The CDR3 contains 18 residues. The V segment lost 2 bases and the J segment 0 bases; nucleotides outside the gene matches: 7. CDR3 nucleotide sequence: TGCGCCAGCAGCTTAGCGGGGGGGCCCGCTTCGAACACCGGGGAGCTGTTTTTT. Its protein is CASSLAGGPASNTGELFF.

This clone came up once. This chain joins TRBV11-3 and TRBJ2-3; maybe TRBD2 (6 bases). CDR3 length: 15 amino acids. Looked up from germline, CDR1 is SGHNT and CDR2 is YENEEA. Between the trimmed V and J ends, which lost 1 base and 4 bases, there was a span of 12 bases. CDR3 bases: TGTGCCAGCAGCTTAGGCGGGACCGGGGCAGATACGCAGTATTTT. It yields the protein CASSLGGTGADTQYF.

V and J are TRBV13 and TRBJ1-1; D remains ambiguous. The V end was cut by 0 bases, the J end by 1 base, with 12 bases between. Germline V gene sequence: CDR1 PRHDT, CDR2 FYEKMQ (reference sequence). The length of the CDR3 is 16 residues. The CDR3 region has the DNA TGTGCCAGCAGCTTAGGCCAGTGGCATAAGAACACTGAAGCTTTCTTT. Translation: CASSLGQWHKNTEAFF.

This sequence joins TRBV30 and TRBJ1-1, with D possibly being TRBD1 (6 bases). This CDR3 has 15 amino acids. Germline CDR1 reads GTSNPN; CDR2 reads SVGIG (reference sequence). Trimming cost V 4 bases and J 1 base, with 16 bases left between them. The CDR3 DNA is TGTGCCTGGACCCCACCCCTGGGACAGAACACTGAAGCTTTCTTT. This sequence encodes CAWTPPLGQNTEAFF.

This chain links TRBV2 with TRBJ2-3, with a possible D match to TRBD1 (6 bases). Germline loops: CDR1 SNHLY, CDR2 FYNNEI. V gave up 8 bases and J gave up 1 base, with 22 bases separating them. CDR3 length: 17 residues. The CDR3: CASETPTGQGRTDTQYF. CDR3 DNA: TGTGCCAGCGAGACTCCGACCGGGCAGGGGCGCACAGATACGCAGTATTTT.

The chain couples TRBV7-9 to TRBJ2-2; 8 bases are a match to TRBD1. This CDR3 region has 16 residues. Germline V gene data show CDR1 as SEHNR and CDR2 as FQNEAQ (reference sequence). V shed 3 bases and J 2 bases; nucleotides not matched to a gene: 5. DNA for the CDR3: TGTGCCAGCAGCTTTCCAGGGGGCGCTAACACCGGGGAGCTGTTTTTT. Protein: CASSFPGGANTGELFF.

This clone was recorded only once. This sequence joins TRBV28 and TRBJ2-1; 8 nucleotides align to TRBD2. Per germline, CDR1 MDHEN and CDR2 SYDVKM. Unmatched junction bases numbered 1, after V lost 4 bases and J lost 2 bases. The CDR3 contains 14 residues. CDR3 nucleotides: TGTGCCAGCAGTTGGGGACTAGCCTACAATGAGCAGTTCTTC. It is translated as CASSWGLAYNEQFF.

The J gene is TRBJ2-6, the V gene TRBV5-1, with D perhaps matching TRBD2 (6 bases). The germline CDR1 and CDR2 sequences are SGHRS and YFSETQ. Trimming took 2 bases from V and 0 from J, leaving 6 bases between them. The CDR3 covers 15 residues. CDR3 DNA sequence: TGCGCCAGCAGCTTCGGGGGCTCTGGGGCCAACGTCCTGACTTTC. This codes for CASSFGGSGANVLTF. Drawing the rest from reference TRBV5-1 and TRBJ2-6, the complete variable domain is KAGVTQTPRYLIKTRGQQVTLSCSPISGHRSVSWYQQTPGQGLQFLFEYFSETQRNKGNFPGRFSGRQFSNSRSEMNVSTLELGDSALYLCASSFGGSGANVLTFGAGSRLTVL.

With regard to this clone: At one end the junction does not follow the germline gene, possibly because of a read error. This sequence joins TRBV7-7 and TRBJ1-4; a weak D match, TRBD1 (5 bases). The germline V gene encodes CDR1 SSHAT and CDR2 FNYEAQ (reference sequence). The CDR3 consists of 14 residues. CDR3 nucleotide sequence: TGTGCTAGCAGCTTAGGACATCTTAATGAAAAACTGTTTTTT. This gives the protein CASSLGHLNEKLFF.

The CDR3 nucleotides are TGTGCCAGCACCGAGACAGGGGATTGGACTGAAGCTTTCTTT. Protein: CASTETGDWTEAFF. This chain joins TRBV6-1 and TRBJ1-1, with TRBD1 matching 8 bases. The J segment lost 5 bases and the V segment lost 7 bases, leaving 9 bases of the junction unmatched. The germline V gene has CDR1 MNHNS and CDR2 SASEGT. The CDR3 is 14 amino acids.

V is TRBV2 and J is TRBJ1-5, with D tentatively TRBD1 (6 bases). There are 14 residues in the CDR3. Germline CDR1 SNHLY, CDR2 FYNNEI. V was trimmed by 6 bases and J by 4 bases, leaving 13 bases between them. CDR3 protein: CASRAQGGNQPQHF. Here the CDR3 DNA reads TGTGCCAGCAGGGCACAGGGTGGAAATCAGCCCCAGCATTTT. Together with reference TRBV2 and TRBJ1-5, the CDR3 gives the full variable domain: EPEVTQTPSHQVTQMGQEVILRCVPISNHLYFYWYRQILGQKVEFLVSFYNNEISEKSEIFDDQFSVERPDGSNFTLKIRSTKLEDSAMYFCASRAQGGNQPQHFGDGTRLSIL.

V is TRBV4-2 and J is TRBJ1-2, with 9 positions matching TRBD1. The CDR3 is 16 residues long. Germline CDR1 LGHNA, CDR2 YNFKEQ. Trimming cost V 1 base and J 3 bases; bases outside gene matches: 6. The CDR3 sequence: CASSQVGQGSDYGYTF. CDR3 bases: TGTGCCAGCAGCCAAGTGGGACAGGGCAGTGACTATGGCTACACCTTC.

This chain links TRBV15 with TRBJ2-3, with 8 positions matching TRBD2. The CDR3 contains 17 residues. Trimming at V came to 0 bases and at J to 2 bases, leaving 7 bases not matched to a gene. Germline CDR1 is LNHNV and CDR2 is YYDKDF (reference sequence). The CDR3 reads CATSRDFGGGYTDTQYF. The CDR3 DNA follows: TGTGCCACCAGCAGAGATTTCGGCGGGGGGTACACAGATACGCAGTATTTT.

The genes are TRBV7-2 and TRBJ2-3; 9 nucleotides agree with TRBD2. The germline V gene has CDR1 SGHTA and CDR2 FQGNSA. Germline trimming cut 7 bases from V and 4 bases from J; bases unmatched to any gene: 12. The CDR3 covers 16 residues. This chain's CDR3 is CASTLQAGGFADTQYF. Here the CDR3 DNA reads TGTGCCAGCACCCTACAAGCGGGGGGTTTCGCAGATACGCAGTATTTT.

This clone showed up just once. The CDR3 loop is CASSLPSGAIRGELFF. The CDR3 DNA sequence: TGTGCCAGCAGTTTACCAAGCGGGGCTATAAGGGGGGAGCTGTTTTTT. This chain uses TRBV27 with TRBJ2-2, with TRBD2 matching 7 bases. The CDR3 consists of 16 residues. Germline trimming cut 2 bases from V and 8 bases from J; bases unmatched to any gene: 11. Germline V CDR1 and CDR2: MNHEY, SMNVEV (reference sequence).